The 14 T cell receptor beta chains presented below share a single source sample, sequenced in a study of T cells in Graves' hyperthyroidism and ophthalmopathy. It was RNA transcripts that yielded the amplified TCR beta CDR3 regions. HTBI primers were employed in a first-round RT-PCR of the TCR CDR3. TCRdb reanalysed the multiplex PCR reads using MiXCR and keeps one entry per CDR3 protein. Among hundreds of thousands of distinct CDR3 sequences listed, roughly 13% were seen once. Sequenced sample: blood. These receptors were obtained from a woman aged 18-30 years with Graves' hyperthyroidism.

The chain joins TRBV9 to TRBJ2-5, with D possibly called TRBD1 or TRBD2 (5 bases each). The length of the CDR3 is 14 residues. V was trimmed by 4 bases and J by 5 bases, leaving 15 bases between them. The germline CDR1 and CDR2 sequences are SGDLS and YYNGEE. CDR3 sequence: CASSSGPNLETQYF. For the CDR3, the DNA is TGTGCCAGCAGCTCGGGACCGAATTTGGAGACCCAGTACTTC.

This clonotype was found once. The V gene is TRBV2, the J gene TRBJ2-1; 10 bases map to TRBD2. CDR1 SNHLY and CDR2 FYNNEI come from the germline V gene. This CDR3 region has 15 residues. The V segment lost 7 bases and the J segment 4 bases; nucleotides outside the gene matches: 7. The CDR3 protein is CASNQGTSVYNEQFF. The CDR3 nucleotides are TGTGCCAGCAACCAAGGGACTAGCGTTTACAATGAGCAGTTCTTC.

This clonotype was recorded at least ten times. This rearrangement joins TRBV7-9 to TRBJ2-5; D possibly corresponds to TRBD1 (7 bases). Germline V gene data show CDR1 as SEHNR and CDR2 as FQNEAQ (reference sequence). V lost 4 bases to trimming and J lost 4 bases, with 13 bases between them. There are 14 residues in the CDR3. CDR3 nucleotides: TGTGCCAGCAGCTCCCCAGGGGGAGGAGAGACCCAGTACTTC. It codes for CASSSPGGGETQYF.

V is TRBV19 and J is TRBJ2-7; 10 nucleotides agree with TRBD1. CDR3 length: 14 amino acids. Trimming at V came to 4 bases and at J to 6 bases, leaving 6 bases not matched to a gene. CDR1 and CDR2 (germline): LNHDA, SQIVND (reference sequence). The CDR3 bases are TGTGCCAGTAGTACGGGACAGGGGAAAGGCGAGCAGTACTTC. Translated, it gives CASSTGQGKGEQYF.

This clonotype was counted ten times or more. The V call is TRBV20-1, the J call TRBJ1-4, with unresolved D. Germline CDR1 is DFQATT and CDR2 is SNEGSKA (reference sequence). Trimming removed 5 bases at V and 0 bases at J, with 7 bases between. The CDR3 contains 13 residues. This chain's CDR3 is CSASVTTNEKLFF. CDR3 in DNA: TGCAGTGCTTCAGTTACAACTAATGAAAAACTGTTTTTT.

In its sample, this clonotype was seen a few times. The CDR3 loop reads CASSFLGENYGYTF. In nucleotides, the CDR3 is TGCGCCAGCAGCTTCTTAGGAGAAAACTATGGCTACACCTTC. This rearrangement joins TRBV5-1 to TRBJ1-2; D is undetermined. Germline CDR1 reads SGHRS; CDR2 reads YFSETQ. The V end was cut by 2 bases, the J end by 2 bases, with 10 bases between. This CDR3 is 14 amino acids long.

This clonotype was found many times. The chain recombines TRBV18 with TRBJ2-7; TRBD2 aligns across 7 bases. V lost 3 bases and J lost 0; bases outside the gene matches: 8. The CDR3 covers 16 residues. Germline assignment: CDR1 KGHSH and CDR2 LQKENI. The CDR3 here is CASSPASGQGSYEQYF. The CDR3 region has the DNA TGTGCCAGCTCACCCGCTAGCGGTCAAGGCTCCTACGAGCAGTACTTC.

This clonotype has ten or more counts. This rearrangement joins TRBV20-1 to TRBJ1-3; no definite D call. V was clipped by 2 bases and J by 0 bases, with 8 bases between them. This CDR3 has 14 residues. Germline assignment: CDR1 DFQATT and CDR2 SNEGSKA (reference sequence). The DNA for the CDR3 is TGCAGTGCTAGAAGGCAGACCTCTGGAAACACCATATATTTT. Amino acids: CSARRQTSGNTIYF.

This clonotype was recorded many times. The V gene is TRBV2, the J gene TRBJ2-3, with 13 bases fitting TRBD2. This CDR3 comprises 16 residues. With 4 bases clipped from V and 6 bases from J, the junction kept 7 bases outside the gene matches. Germline-derived CDR1 and CDR2 are SNHLY and FYNNEI. CDR3 nucleotide sequence: TGTGCCAGCAGTGGTCCGGGACTAGCGGGAACGGATACGCAGTATTTT. The encoded protein is CASSGPGLAGTDTQYF.

This clonotype was counted ten times or more. The chain carries TRBV6-1 and TRBJ2-7; D possibly uses TRBD1 or TRBD2 (5 bases each). The CDR3 sequence is 12 residues long. V dropped 5 bases and J dropped 5 bases, with 10 bases sitting between them. Looked up from germline, CDR1 is MNHNS and CDR2 is SASEGT. The chain's CDR3 is CASSLQEDEQYF. CDR3 nucleotide sequence: TGTGCCAGCAGTCTACAGGAGGACGAGCAGTACTTC.

This clonotype was counted at least ten times. The chain couples TRBV24-1 to TRBJ2-5, with D perhaps TRBD1 or TRBD2 (5 bases each). Per germline, CDR1 KGHDR and CDR2 SFDVKD. The CDR3 runs to 16 residues. Trimming shortened V by 4 bases and J by 5 bases, and 19 bases separated the two germline ends. The CDR3 coding sequence is TGTGCCACCAGTGACTCTAGGGACGCCCCGGCGGAGACCCAGTACTTC. Translation: CATSDSRDAPAETQYF.

At least ten counts were recorded for this clonotype. V gene TRBV6-1 combines with J gene TRBJ2-5, with TRBD2 matching over 11 bases. J gave up 3 bases and V 4 bases, and 13 bases lay outside the gene matches. Germline-derived CDR1 and CDR2 are MNHNS and SASEGT. This CDR3 region has 18 residues. The CDR3 coding sequence is TGTGCCAGCAGTGGATTGACTAGCGGGAAGACCAAAAAAGAGACCCAGTACTTC. Its translation: CASSGLTSGKTKKETQYF.

This clonotype was seen at least ten times. The chain recombines TRBV2 with TRBJ2-7, with 9 nucleotides matching TRBD2. CDR3 size: 15 residues. Germline CDR1 SNHLY, CDR2 FYNNEI. V lost 5 bases to trimming and J lost 1 base; unmatched junction nucleotides: 6. The CDR3 is CASSSSGKGSYEQYF. In nucleotides, the CDR3 is TGTGCCAGCAGTTCTAGCGGGAAGGGGTCCTACGAGCAGTACTTC.

In its sample, this clonotype was seen many times. The gene calls are TRBV4-2 and TRBJ2-1; TRBD2 matches 7 bases. V lost 0 bases and J lost 0; bases outside the gene matches: 2. The germline V gene has CDR1 LGHNA and CDR2 YNFKEQ. CDR3 size: 16 residues. CDR3 sequence: CASSQEGGSSYNEQFF. The DNA for the CDR3 is TGTGCCAGCAGCCAAGAGGGCGGGAGCTCCTACAATGAGCAGTTCTTC.